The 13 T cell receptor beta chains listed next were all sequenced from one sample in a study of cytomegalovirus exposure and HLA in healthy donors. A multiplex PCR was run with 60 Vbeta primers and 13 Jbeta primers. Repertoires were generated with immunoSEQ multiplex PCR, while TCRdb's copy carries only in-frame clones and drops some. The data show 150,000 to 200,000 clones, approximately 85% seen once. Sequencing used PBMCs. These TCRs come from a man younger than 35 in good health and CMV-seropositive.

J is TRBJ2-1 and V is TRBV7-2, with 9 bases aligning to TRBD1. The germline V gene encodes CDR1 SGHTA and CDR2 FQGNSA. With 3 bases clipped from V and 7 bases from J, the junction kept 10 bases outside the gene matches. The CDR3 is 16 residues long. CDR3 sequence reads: CASSFRRTGVGNEQFF. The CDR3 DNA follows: TGTGCCAGCAGCTTCCGTCGGACAGGGGTGGGAAATGAGCAGTTCTTC.

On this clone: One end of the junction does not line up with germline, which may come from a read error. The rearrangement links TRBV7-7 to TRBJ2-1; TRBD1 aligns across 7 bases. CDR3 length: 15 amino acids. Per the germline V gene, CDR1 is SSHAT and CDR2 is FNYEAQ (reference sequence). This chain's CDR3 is CASSPDRDSYNEQFF. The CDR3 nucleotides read TGTGCTAGCAGCCCAGACAGGGACTCCTACAATGAGCAGTTCTTC.

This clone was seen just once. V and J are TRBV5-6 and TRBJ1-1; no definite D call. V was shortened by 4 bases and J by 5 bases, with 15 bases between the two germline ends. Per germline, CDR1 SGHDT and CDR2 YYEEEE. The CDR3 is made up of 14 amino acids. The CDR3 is CASSPGFGMTEAFF. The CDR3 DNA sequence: TGTGCCAGCAGCCCGGGATTTGGTATGACTGAAGCTTTCTTT. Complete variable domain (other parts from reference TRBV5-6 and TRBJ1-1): DAGVTQSPTHLIKTRGQQVTLRCSPKSGHDTVSWYQQALGQGPQFIFQYYEEEERQRGNFPDRFSGHQFPNYSSELNVNALLLGDSALYLCASSPGFGMTEAFFGQGTRLTVV.

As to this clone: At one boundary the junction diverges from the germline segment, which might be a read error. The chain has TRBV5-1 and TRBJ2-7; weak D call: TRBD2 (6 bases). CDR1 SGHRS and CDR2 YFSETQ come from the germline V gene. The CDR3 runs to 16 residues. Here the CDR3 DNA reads TGCGCCAGCAGCGTCGGCAATTGGGGGGAGTCCTGCGAGCAGTACTTC. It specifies CASSVGNWGESCEQYF.

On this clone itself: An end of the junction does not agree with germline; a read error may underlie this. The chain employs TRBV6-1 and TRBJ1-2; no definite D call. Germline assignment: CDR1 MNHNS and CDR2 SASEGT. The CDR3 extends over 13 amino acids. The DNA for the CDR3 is TGTGCCAGCAGTGGAGGCCCCGGGTATGGCCACACCTTC. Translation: CASSGGPGYGHTF.

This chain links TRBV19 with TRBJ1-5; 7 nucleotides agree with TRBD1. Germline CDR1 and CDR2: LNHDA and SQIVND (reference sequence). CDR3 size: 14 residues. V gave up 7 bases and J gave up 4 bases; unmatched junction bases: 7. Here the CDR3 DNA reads TGTGCCAGTACCCGGGGACAGCTTAATCAGCCCCAGCATTTT. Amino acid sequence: CASTRGQLNQPQHF.

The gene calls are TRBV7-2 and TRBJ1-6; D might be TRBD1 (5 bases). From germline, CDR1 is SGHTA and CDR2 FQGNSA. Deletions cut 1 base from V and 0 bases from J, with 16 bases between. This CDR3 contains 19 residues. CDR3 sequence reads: CASSLGTRATRSYNSPLHF. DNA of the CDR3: TGTGCCAGCAGCTTAGGGACAAGGGCTACCCGCTCCTATAATTCACCCCTCCACTTT.

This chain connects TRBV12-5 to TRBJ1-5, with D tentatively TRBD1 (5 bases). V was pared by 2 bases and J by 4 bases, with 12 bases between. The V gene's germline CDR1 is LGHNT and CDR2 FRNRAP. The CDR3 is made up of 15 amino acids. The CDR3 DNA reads TGTGCTAGTGGTTTGACAGGCTTCCTAAATCAGCCCCAGCATTTT. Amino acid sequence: CASGLTGFLNQPQHF. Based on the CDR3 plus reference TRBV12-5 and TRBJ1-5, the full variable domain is DARVTQTPRHKVTEMGQEVTMRCQPILGHNTVFWYRQTMMQGLELLAYFRNRAPLDDSGMPKDRFSAEMPDATLATLKIQPSEPRDSAVYFCASGLTGFLNQPQHFGDGTRLSIL.

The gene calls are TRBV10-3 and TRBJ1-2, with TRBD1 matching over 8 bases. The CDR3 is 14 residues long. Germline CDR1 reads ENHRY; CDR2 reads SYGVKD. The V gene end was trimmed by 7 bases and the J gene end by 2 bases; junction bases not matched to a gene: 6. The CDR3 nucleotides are TGTGCCATCACCAGGACAGGGACGAACTATGGCTACACCTTC. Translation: CAITRTGTNYGYTF.

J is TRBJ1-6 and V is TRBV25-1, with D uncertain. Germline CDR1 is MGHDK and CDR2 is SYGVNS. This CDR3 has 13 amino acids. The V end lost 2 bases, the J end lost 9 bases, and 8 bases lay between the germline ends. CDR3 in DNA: TGTGCCAGCAGTGAACTAATGCGTTCACCCCTCCACTTT. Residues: CASSELMRSPLHF.

The CDR3 reads CASSLVGGTGSEKLFF. CDR3 in DNA: TGTGCCAGCAGCTTAGTTGGCGGGACAGGGAGTGAAAAACTGTTTTTT. The chain is built from TRBV7-9 and TRBJ1-4; 9 bases are a match to TRBD1. This CDR3 is 16 amino acids long. The J segment lost 7 bases and the V segment lost 1 base, leaving 7 bases of the junction unmatched. Germline assignment: CDR1 SEHNR and CDR2 FQNEAQ (reference sequence).

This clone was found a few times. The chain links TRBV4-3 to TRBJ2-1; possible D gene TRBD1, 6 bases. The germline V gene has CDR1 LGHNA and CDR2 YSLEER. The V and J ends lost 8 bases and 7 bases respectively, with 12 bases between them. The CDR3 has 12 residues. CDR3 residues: CASGATGNEQFF. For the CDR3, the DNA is TGCGCCAGCGGGGCTACAGGGAATGAGCAGTTCTTC.

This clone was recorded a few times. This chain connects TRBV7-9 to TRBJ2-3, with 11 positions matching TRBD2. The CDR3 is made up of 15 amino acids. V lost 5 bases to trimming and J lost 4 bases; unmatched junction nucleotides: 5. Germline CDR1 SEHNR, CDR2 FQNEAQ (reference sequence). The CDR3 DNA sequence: TGTGCCAGCAGCGAAACTAGCGGGGGTGCAGATACGCAGTATTTT. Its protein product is CASSETSGGADTQYF.